This T cell receptor beta chain came from a study of shared clonotypes between healthy human individuals. Libraries were prepared by immunoSEQ multiplex PCR; TCRdb keeps only in-frame clonotypes and omits some of them. This table holds some 2,400,000 clones, almost 96% found once. CDR1 and CDR2 (germline): GTSNPN, SVGIG (reference sequence). The germline V and J ends were trimmed by 3 bases and 5 bases, with 14 bases remaining between them. This CDR3 comprises 13 residues. The sequence derives from a man aged 18-30 years in good health. Sequencing input: naive CD4+ T cells sorted from blood. The subset is: CD45RA+ positively selected. The V and J genes are TRBV30 and TRBJ2-7, with D uncertain. In nucleotides, the CDR3 is TGTGCCTGGAGCGCATCACCCCCCCACGAGCAGTACTTC. Amino acid sequence: CAWSASPPHEQYF. Complete variable domain (other parts from reference TRBV30 and TRBJ2-7): SQTIHQWPATLVQPVGSPLSLECTVEGTSNPNLYWYRQAAGRGLQLLFYSVGIGQISSEVPQNLSASRPQDRQFILSSKKLLLSDSGFYLCAWSASPPHEQYFGPGTRLTVT.